This TCR beta chain comes out of a study of early T cells in non-severe SARS-CoV-2 infection. Using its own MiXCR run on the 5' RACE reads, TCRdb lists one record per CDR3 protein. The data show just under 65,000 distinct CDR3 sequences, approximately 9.2% seen once. From germline, CDR1 is MNHNS and CDR2 SASEGT. V shed 7 bases, J shed 5 bases, and the junction held 10 bases outside the gene matches. The CDR3 totals 15 residues. The rearrangement uses TRBV6-1 and TRBJ2-5; the match to TRBD2 covers 10 bases. The TCR was taken from an adult who was a healthcare worker with PCR-confirmed SARS-CoV-2 infection or an uninfected control (not recorded which). Sequencing used whole blood, obtained at baseline. Here the CDR3 reads CASTSSGSIGETQYF. CDR3 sequence (DNA): TGTGCCAGCACCTCTAGCGGGAGCATAGGCGAGACCCAGTACTTC.